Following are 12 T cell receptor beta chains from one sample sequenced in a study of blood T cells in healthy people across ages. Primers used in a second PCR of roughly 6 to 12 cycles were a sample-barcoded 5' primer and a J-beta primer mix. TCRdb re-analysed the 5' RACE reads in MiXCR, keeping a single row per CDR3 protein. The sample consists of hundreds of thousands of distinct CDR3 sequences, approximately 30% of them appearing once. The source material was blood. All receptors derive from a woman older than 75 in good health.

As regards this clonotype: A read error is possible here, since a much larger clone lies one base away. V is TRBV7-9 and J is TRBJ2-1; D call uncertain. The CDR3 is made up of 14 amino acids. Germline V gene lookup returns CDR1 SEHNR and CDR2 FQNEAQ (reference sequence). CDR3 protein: CAGSWNSKYNEQFF. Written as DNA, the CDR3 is TGTGCCGGCAGCTGGAACTCGAAATACAATGAGCAGTTCTTC.

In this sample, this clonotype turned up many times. CDR3 bases: TGCGCCAGCACCCCGGGACTTCTCGGCACAGATACGCAGTATTTT. As protein: CASTPGLLGTDTQYF. V is TRBV5-1 and J is TRBJ2-3, with D tentatively TRBD2 (6 bases). The CDR3 runs to 15 residues. The ends were cut back, 6 bases at V and 1 base at J, with 15 bases in the middle. Germline V gives CDR1 SGHRS, CDR2 YFSETQ.

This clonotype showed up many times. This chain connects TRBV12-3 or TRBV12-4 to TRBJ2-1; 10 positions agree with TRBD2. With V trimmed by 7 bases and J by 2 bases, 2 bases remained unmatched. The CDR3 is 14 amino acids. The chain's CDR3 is CASTTSGTYNEQFF. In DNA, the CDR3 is TGTGCCAGCACCACTAGCGGGACCTACAATGAGCAGTTCTTC.

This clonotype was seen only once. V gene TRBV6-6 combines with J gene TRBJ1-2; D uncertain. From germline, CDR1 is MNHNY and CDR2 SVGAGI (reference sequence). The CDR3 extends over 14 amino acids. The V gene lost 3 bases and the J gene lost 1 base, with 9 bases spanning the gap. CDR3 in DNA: TGTGCCAGCAGTTATGCGACGGTTAACTATGGCTACACCTTC. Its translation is CASSYATVNYGYTF.

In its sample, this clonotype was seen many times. The CDR3 sequence is CSASRPSGGAGYNEQFF. CDR3 nucleotides: TGCAGTGCTAGTAGGCCTAGCGGGGGGGCGGGCTACAATGAGCAGTTCTTC. This chain links TRBV20-1 with TRBJ2-1; 12 positions match TRBD2. The germline V gene has CDR1 DFQATT and CDR2 SNEGSKA (reference sequence). Trimming at V came to 3 bases and at J to 3 bases, leaving 9 bases not matched to a gene. This CDR3 has 17 residues.

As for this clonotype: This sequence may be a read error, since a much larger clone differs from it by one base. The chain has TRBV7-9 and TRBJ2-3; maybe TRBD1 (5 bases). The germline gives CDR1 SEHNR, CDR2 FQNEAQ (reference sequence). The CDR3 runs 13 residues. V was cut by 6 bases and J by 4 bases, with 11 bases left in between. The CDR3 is CASRPGSPDTQYF. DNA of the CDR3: TGTGCCAGCAGACCAGGGTCCCCAGATACGCAGTATTTT.

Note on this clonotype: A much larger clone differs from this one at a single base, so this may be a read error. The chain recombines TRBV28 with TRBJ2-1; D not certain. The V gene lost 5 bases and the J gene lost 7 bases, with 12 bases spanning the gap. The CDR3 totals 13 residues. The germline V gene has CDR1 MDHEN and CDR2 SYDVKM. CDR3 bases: TGTGCCAGCAGTGCACTTATTACGAATGAGCAGTTCTTC. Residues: CASSALITNEQFF. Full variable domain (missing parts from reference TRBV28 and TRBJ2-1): DVKVTQSSRYLVKRTGEKVFLECVQDMDHENMFWYRQDPGLGLRLIYFSYDVKMKEKGDIPEGYSVSREKKERFSLILESASTNQTSMYLCASSALITNEQFFGPGTRLTVL.

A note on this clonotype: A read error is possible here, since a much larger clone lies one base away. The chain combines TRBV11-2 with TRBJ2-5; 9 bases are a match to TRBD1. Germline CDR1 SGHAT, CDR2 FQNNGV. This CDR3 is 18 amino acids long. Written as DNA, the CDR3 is TGTGCCTGCAGCTTACGGACAGGGGTGGGGTTGGGCCAAGAGACCCAGTACTTC. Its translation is CACSLRTGVGLGQETQYF. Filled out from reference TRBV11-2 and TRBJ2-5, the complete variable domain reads EAGVAQSPRYKIIEKRQSVAFWCNPISGHATLYWYQQILGQGPKLLIQFQNNGVVDDSQLPKDRFSAERLKGVDSTLKIQPAKLEDSAVYLCACSLRTGVGLGQETQYFGPGTRLLVL.

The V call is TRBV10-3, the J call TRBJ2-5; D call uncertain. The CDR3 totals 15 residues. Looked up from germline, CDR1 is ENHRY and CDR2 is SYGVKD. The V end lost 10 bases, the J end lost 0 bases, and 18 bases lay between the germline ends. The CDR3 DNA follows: TGTGCCACTGGGCAGGCGCGAGAGAACCAAGAGACCCAGTACTTC. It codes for CATGQARENQETQYF.

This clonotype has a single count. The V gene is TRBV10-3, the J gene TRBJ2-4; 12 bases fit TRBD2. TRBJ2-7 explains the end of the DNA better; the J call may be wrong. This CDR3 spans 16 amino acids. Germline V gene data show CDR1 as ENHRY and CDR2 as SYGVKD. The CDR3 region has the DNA TGTGCCATCAGTGCGACTAGCGGGGGAACCAACTACGAGCAGTACTTC. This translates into CAISATSGGTNYEQYF.

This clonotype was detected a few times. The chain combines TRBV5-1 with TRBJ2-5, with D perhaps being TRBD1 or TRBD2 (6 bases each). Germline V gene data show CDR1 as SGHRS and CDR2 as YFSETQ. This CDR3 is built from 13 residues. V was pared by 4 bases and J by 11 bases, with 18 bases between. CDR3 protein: CASSPGLEGEQYF. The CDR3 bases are TGCGCCAGCAGCCCGGGACTCGAGGGGGAGCAGTACTTC.

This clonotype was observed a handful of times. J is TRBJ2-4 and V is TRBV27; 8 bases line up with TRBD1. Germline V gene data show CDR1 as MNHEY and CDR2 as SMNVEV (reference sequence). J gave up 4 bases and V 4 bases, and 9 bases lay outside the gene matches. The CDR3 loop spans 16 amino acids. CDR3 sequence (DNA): TGTGCCAGCAGTTCCCCAGGGGGCGCGGATAAAAACATTCAGTACTTC. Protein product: CASSSPGGADKNIQYF.